These T cell receptor beta chains were read from a single sample in a study of post-analysis software for immune sequencing data. A single record per CDR3 protein comes from TCRdb applying MiXCR to the PCR reads. The sample holds approximately 730,000 distinct CDR3 sequences, about 32% seen once. The sequencing sample was made of blood. These receptor sequences come from a girl between 5 and 17 years old with multiple sclerosis. CDR3s include the opening cysteine and the closing phenylalanine or tryptophan. A D gene is named only where the DNA matches it firmly. Size tells how often a clone was seen (once, few, many) or the class of an expanded clone, and some rows leave it out.

TRBJ2-7,TRBV2,14,-,-,CASSELEVQNEQYF,TGTGCCAGCAGTGAATTGGAAGTTCAGAACGAGCAGTACTTC
TRBJ1-1,TRBV7-2,14,TRBD1,-,CASSLLGGATEAFF,TGTGCCAGCAGCTTATTAGGGGGCGCGACTGAAGCTTTCTTT
TRBJ2-5,TRBV10-3,16,-,-,CAISESTRGGRETQYF,TGTGCCATCAGTGAGTCGACTCGTGGGGGGCGAGAGACCCAGTACTTC
TRBJ2-3,TRBV29-1,14,TRBD1,-,CSVTTGVGTDTQYF,TGCAGCGTAACTACAGGGGTTGGCACAGATACGCAGTATTTT
TRBJ2-3,TRBV10-3,15,TRBD1,once,CAISESGQGTDTQYF,TGTGCCATCAGTGAGTCTGGACAGGGAACAGATACGCAGTATTTT
TRBJ2-3,TRBV10-3,14,-,-,CAISDLGKTDTQYF,TGTGCCATCAGTGATTTGGGGAAAACAGATACGCAGTATTTT
TRBJ2-5,TRBV20-1,12,-,-,CSARTQGPTQYF,TGCAGTGCGCGAACTCAGGGGCCTACGCAGTACTTC
TRBJ2-3,TRBV4-2,16,-,few,CASSQGEAGRTDTQYF,TGTGCCAGCAGCCAAGGAGAGGCAGGGCGCACAGATACGCAGTATTTT
TRBJ1-1,TRBV9,13,-,-,CASSASAGDGAFF,TGTGCCAGCAGCGCCTCCGCGGGGGATGGAGCTTTCTTT
TRBJ1-6,TRBV27,13,-,-,CASKDGANSPLHF,TGTGCCAGCAAGGACGGAGCTAATTCACCCCTCCACTTT
TRBJ2-3,TRBV20-1,15,-,few,CSAREGGHGTDTQYF,TGCAGTGCTAGAGAGGGGGGGCACGGCACAGATACGCAGTATTTT
TRBJ1-1,TRBV6-5,10,-,-,CASSNTEAFF,TGTGCCAGCAGCAACACTGAAGCTTTCTTT
TRBJ2-7,TRBV12-3/TRBV12-4,17,TRBD2,few,CASSSGLAGGHPYEQYF,TGTGCCAGCAGTTCGGGACTAGCGGGAGGCCACCCCTACGAGCAGTACTTC
TRBJ2-7,TRBV20-1,15,TRBD2,-,CSAPVPSGQAYEQYF,TGCAGTGCTCCGGTACCTAGCGGGCAGGCCTACGAGCAGTACTTC
TRBJ2-1,TRBV20-1,19,-,-,CSAGGFRNGHLGTIWEQFF,TGCAGTGCTGGAGGGTTCCGTAACGGGCACTTAGGTACCATTTGGGAGCAGTTCTTC
TRBJ2-1,TRBV20-1,12,-,few,CSAGGSLGEQFF,TGCAGTGCTGGGGGGAGTCTAGGTGAGCAGTTCTTC
TRBJ2-3,TRBV20-1,16,TRBD2,few,CSYETSGGHSTDTQYF,TGCAGTTATGAGACTAGCGGGGGCCATAGCACAGATACGCAGTATTTT
TRBJ2-5,TRBV11-2,16,TRBD1,few,CASSPGPGQGGETQYF,TGTGCCAGCAGCCCGGGTCCGGGACAGGGCGGGGAGACCCAGTACTTC
TRBJ2-6,TRBV12-3/TRBV12-4,13,-,-,CASSSSGANVRTF,TGTGCCAGCAGCAGCTCTGGGGCCAACGTCCGGACTTTC
TRBJ2-1,TRBV5-1,17,TRBD1,few,CASSLGLAGGSYNEQFF,TGCGCCAGCAGCCTGGGGTTGGCAGGGGGCTCCTACAATGAGCAGTTCTTC
TRBJ2-1,TRBV24-1,13,-,-,CATSDLSGPILFF,TGTGCCACCAGTGATTTGTCGGGGCCAATCCTGTTCTTC
TRBJ2-3,TRBV29-1,14,TRBD2,-,CSAARGGEADTQYF,TGCAGCGCTGCGCGGGGGGGCGAGGCAGATACGCAGTATTTT
TRBJ2-7,TRBV6-5,15,TRBD2,few,CASSYTGGRSYEQYF,TGTGCCAGCAGCTACACGGGGGGTAGGTCCTACGAGCAGTACTTC
TRBJ1-2,TRBV28,12,-,-,CACRGTPGGYTF,TGTGCCTGTAGGGGGACGCCGGGGGGCTACACCTTC
TRBJ2-5,TRBV20-1,13,TRBD2,-,CSASILAVETQYF,TGCAGTGCTTCTATACTAGCGGTCGAGACCCAGTACTTC
TRBJ1-2,TRBV10-3,14,-,few,CAILLDQGNYGYTF,TGTGCCATCTTATTGGACCAAGGGAACTATGGCTACACCTTC
TRBJ2-5,TRBV3-1,14,-,-,CASSFRGVQETQYF,TGTGCCAGCAGCTTCAGGGGGGTCCAAGAGACCCAGTACTTC
TRBJ1-1,TRBV27,14,TRBD1,-,CASRTGGGSTEAFF,TGCGCCAGCAGGACAGGGGGTGGGTCCACTGAAGCTTTCTTT
TRBJ1-1,TRBV6-5,15,TRBD1,-,CASRETGGRHTEAFF,TGTGCCAGCAGAGAGACAGGGGGCCGACACACTGAAGCTTTCTTT
TRBJ1-2,TRBV7-9,15,-,-,CASSFWRDRSYGYTF,TGTGCCAGCAGCTTCTGGAGGGATCGGAGCTATGGCTACACCTTC
TRBJ2-5,TRBV12-3/TRBV12-4,14,TRBD1,many,CASGRTGGTETQYF,TGTGCCAGCGGGAGGACAGGGGGCACAGAGACCCAGTACTTC
TRBJ1-2,TRBV2,13,TRBD1,few,CASSDRGIGGYTF,TGTGCCAGCAGCGACAGGGGGATCGGTGGCTACACCTTC
TRBJ2-1,TRBV29-1,11,-,-,CSVDSHNEQFF,TGCAGCGTTGACAGTCACAATGAGCAGTTCTTC
TRBJ2-7,TRBV28,11,-,many,CASTDRYEQYF,TGTGCCAGCACCGATCGCTACGAGCAGTACTTC
TRBJ1-5,TRBV10-2,15,TRBD1,-,CASRRGQGGDQPQHF,TGCGCCAGCAGGAGGGGGCAGGGTGGAGATCAGCCCCAGCATTTT
TRBJ2-7,TRBV9,15,TRBD2,few,CASSPGTSEFYEQYF,TGTGCCAGCAGCCCGGGGACTAGTGAATTCTACGAGCAGTACTTC
TRBJ2-1,TRBV10-3,13,TRBD2,-,CAISEPTSGKRFF,TGTGCCATCAGCGAACCGACTAGCGGGAAGCGGTTCTTC
TRBJ1-2,TRBV4-3,13,-,once,CASSLRRHYGYTF,TGCGCCAGCAGCCTGCGGAGACACTATGGCTACACCTTC
TRBJ1-4,TRBV29-1,13,TRBD1,-,CSVAGTGYEKLFF,TGCAGCGTTGCCGGGACAGGGTATGAAAAACTGTTTTTT
TRBJ2-5,TRBV4-3,17,-,-,CASSQEPVGTRSNEQYF,TGCGCCAGCAGCCAAGAGCCGGTGGGGACGAGGTCAAATGAGCAGTACTTC
TRBJ2-5,TRBV28,13,TRBD2,-,CASAAGGEETQYF,TGTGCCAGCGCCGCGGGGGGGGAAGAGACCCAGTACTTC
TRBJ2-5,TRBV29-1,18,TRBD2,few,CSVQTPSGRALRRETQYF,TGCAGCGTTCAAACACCTAGCGGGAGGGCCTTACGGCGGGAGACCCAGTACTTC
TRBJ1-5,TRBV6-6,15,-,-,CASSIQGKSNQPQHF,TGTGCCAGCAGCATACAGGGAAAAAGCAATCAGCCCCAGCATTTT
TRBJ2-7,TRBV5-6,18,TRBD1,-,CASSLMFETGGSDNEQYF,TGTGCCAGCAGCTTGATGTTTGAGACAGGGGGCTCTGACAATGAGCAGTACTTC
TRBJ2-1,TRBV12-3/TRBV12-4,15,TRBD2,many,CASSLSSGGYNEQFF,TGTGCCAGCAGTTTGTCTAGCGGGGGGTACAATGAGCAGTTCTTC
TRBJ2-1,TRBV20-1,15,TRBD2,few,CSATPGTSGGNEQFF,TGCAGTGCTACGCCTGGGACTAGCGGGGGCAATGAGCAGTTCTTC
TRBJ1-4,TRBV7-2,17,TRBD1,once,CASSSQGQPATNEKRFF,TGTGCCAGCAGCTCCCAGGGACAGCCTGCAACTAATGAAAAACGGTTTTTT
TRBJ1-4,TRBV7-9,12,-,-,CASRGDFEKLFF,TGTGCCAGCAGAGGGGACTTCGAAAAACTGTTTTTT
TRBJ2-2,TRBV29-1,14,TRBD2,few,CSVQGLAATGELFF,TGCAGCGTTCAAGGACTAGCGGCCACCGGGGAGCTGTTTTTT
TRBJ2-5,TRBV6-5,18,TRBD2,many,CASSYGLSRLATKETQYF,TGTGCCAGCAGTTACGGTCTCTCCCGACTAGCGACGAAAGAGACCCAGTACTTC
TRBJ2-7,TRBV7-2,15,-,-,CASSLRTTLSYEQYF,TGTGCCAGCAGCTTACGAACTACACTCTCCTACGAGCAGTACTTC
TRBJ2-1,TRBV29-1,15,-,-,CGVEDLDGSYNEQFF,TGCGGCGTTGAAGATCTGGACGGCTCCTACAATGAGCAGTTCTTC
TRBJ2-5,TRBV5-6,14,-,-,CASSLDFSQETQYF,TGTGCCAGCAGCTTGGATTTCTCCCAAGAGACCCAGTACTTC